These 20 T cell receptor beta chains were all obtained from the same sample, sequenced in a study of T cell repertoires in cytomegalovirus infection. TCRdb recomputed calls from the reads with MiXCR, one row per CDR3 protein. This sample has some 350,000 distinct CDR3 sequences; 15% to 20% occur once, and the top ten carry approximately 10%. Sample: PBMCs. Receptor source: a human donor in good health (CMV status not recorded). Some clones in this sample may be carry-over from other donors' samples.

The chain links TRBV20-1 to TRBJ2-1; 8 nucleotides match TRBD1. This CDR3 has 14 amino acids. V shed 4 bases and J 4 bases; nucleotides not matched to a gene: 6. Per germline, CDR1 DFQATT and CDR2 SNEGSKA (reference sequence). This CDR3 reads CSATRQGSYNEQFF. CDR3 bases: TGCAGTGCTACCCGACAGGGGTCTTACAATGAGCAGTTCTTC.

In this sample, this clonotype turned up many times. In nucleotides, the CDR3 is TGTGCCAGCAGCCTTACAACGGCCCAGGGTACCTATGGCTACACCTTC. Translating it yields CASSLTTAQGTYGYTF. The rearrangement joins TRBV28 to TRBJ1-2; the D gene is possibly TRBD1 (5 bases). Between the trimmed V and J ends, which lost 6 bases and 4 bases, there was a span of 21 bases. CDR3 length equals 16 residues. Looked up from germline, CDR1 is MDHEN and CDR2 is SYDVKM.

CDR3 sequence reads: CASSEERGSTNEKLFF. The CDR3 nucleotides are TGTGCCAGCAGTGAAGAGAGGGGATCAACTAATGAAAAACTGTTTTTT. The rearrangement joins TRBV2 to TRBJ1-4, with D possibly matching TRBD1 (5 bases). The V gene lost 1 base and the J gene lost 0 bases, with 9 bases spanning the gap. The CDR3 runs 16 residues. Germline loops: CDR1 SNHLY, CDR2 FYNNEI.

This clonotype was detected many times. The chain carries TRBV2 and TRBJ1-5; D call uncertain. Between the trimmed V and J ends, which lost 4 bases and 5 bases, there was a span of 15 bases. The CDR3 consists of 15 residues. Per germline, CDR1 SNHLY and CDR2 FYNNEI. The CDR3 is CASSVRWLTDQPQHF. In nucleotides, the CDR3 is TGTGCCAGCAGTGTCAGGTGGCTTACCGATCAGCCCCAGCATTTT.

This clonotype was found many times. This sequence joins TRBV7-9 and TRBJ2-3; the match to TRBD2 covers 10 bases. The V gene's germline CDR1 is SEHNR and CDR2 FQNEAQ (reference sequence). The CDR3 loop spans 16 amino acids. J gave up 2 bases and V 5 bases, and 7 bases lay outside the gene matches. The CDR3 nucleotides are TGTGCCAGCAGCAGAACTAGCGGGATAAACACAGATACGCAGTATTTT. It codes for CASSRTSGINTDTQYF.

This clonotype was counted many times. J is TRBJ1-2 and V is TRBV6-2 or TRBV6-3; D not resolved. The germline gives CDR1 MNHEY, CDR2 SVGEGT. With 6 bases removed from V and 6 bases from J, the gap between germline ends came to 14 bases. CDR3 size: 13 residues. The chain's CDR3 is CASSRERRDGYTF. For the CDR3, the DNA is TGTGCCAGCAGCCGGGAGCGGAGGGATGGCTACACCTTC.

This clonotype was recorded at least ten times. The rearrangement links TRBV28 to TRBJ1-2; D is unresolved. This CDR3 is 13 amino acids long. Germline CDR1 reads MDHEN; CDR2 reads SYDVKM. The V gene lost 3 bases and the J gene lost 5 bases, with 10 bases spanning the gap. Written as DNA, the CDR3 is TGTGCCAGCAGTTTGGCGAGGGTTTATGGCTACACCTTC. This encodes CASSLARVYGYTF.

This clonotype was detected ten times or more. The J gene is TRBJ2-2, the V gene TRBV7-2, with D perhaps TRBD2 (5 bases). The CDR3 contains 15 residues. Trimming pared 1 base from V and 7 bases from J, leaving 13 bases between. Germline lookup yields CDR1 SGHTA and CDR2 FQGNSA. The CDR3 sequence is CASSLVGPAGGELFF. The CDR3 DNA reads TGTGCCAGCAGCTTAGTAGGACCGGCGGGCGGGGAGCTGTTTTTT.

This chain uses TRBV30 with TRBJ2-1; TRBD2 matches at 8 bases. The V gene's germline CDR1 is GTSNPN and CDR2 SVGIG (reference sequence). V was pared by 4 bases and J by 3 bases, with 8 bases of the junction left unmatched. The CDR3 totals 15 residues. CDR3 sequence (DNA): TGTGCCTGGAACCGACTAGCGAAGTTCTACAATGAGCAGTTCTTC. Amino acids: CAWNRLAKFYNEQFF.

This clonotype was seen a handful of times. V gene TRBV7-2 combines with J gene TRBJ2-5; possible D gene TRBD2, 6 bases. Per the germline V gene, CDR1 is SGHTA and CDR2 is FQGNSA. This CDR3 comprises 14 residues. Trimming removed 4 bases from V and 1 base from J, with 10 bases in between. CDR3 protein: CASSSASVQETQYF. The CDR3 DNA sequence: TGTGCCAGCAGCTCAGCTAGCGTCCAAGAGACCCAGTACTTC.

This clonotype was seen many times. CDR3 sequence (DNA): TGTGCCAGCATTAGCGGAGGAAACAATGAGCAGTTCTTC. It codes for CASISGGNNEQFF. The chain couples TRBV2 to TRBJ2-1; D is possibly TRBD2 (6 bases). This CDR3 spans 13 amino acids. With 7 bases removed from V and 5 bases from J, the gap between germline ends came to 12 bases. The germline CDR1 and CDR2 sequences are SNHLY and FYNNEI.

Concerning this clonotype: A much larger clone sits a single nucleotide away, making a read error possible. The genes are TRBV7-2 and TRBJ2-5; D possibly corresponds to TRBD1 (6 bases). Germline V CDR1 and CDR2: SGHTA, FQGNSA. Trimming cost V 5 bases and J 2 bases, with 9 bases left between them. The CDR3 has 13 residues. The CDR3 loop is CASSAQGQETQYF. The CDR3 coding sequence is TGTGCCAGCAGCGCTCAGGGGCAAGAGACCCAGTACTTC.

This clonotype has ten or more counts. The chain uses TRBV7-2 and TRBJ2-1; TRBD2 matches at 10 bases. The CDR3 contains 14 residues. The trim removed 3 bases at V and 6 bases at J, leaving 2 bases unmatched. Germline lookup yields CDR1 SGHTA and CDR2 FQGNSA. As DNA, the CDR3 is TGTGCCAGCAGCTTGAGCGGGAGGGTCAATGAGCAGTTCTTC. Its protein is CASSLSGRVNEQFF. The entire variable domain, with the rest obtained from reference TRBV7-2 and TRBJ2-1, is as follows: GAGVSQSPSNKVTEKGKDVELRCDPISGHTALYWYRQSLGQGLEFLIYFQGNSAPDKSGLPSDRFSAERTGGSVSTLTIQRTQQEDSAVYLCASSLSGRVNEQFFGPGTRLTVL.

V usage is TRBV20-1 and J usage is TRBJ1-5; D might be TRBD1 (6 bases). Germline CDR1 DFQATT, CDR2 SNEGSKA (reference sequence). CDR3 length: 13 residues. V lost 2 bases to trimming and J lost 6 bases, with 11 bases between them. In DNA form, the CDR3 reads TGCAGTGCTAGATCCGCAGGGGTTCAGCCCCAGCATTTT. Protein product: CSARSAGVQPQHF.

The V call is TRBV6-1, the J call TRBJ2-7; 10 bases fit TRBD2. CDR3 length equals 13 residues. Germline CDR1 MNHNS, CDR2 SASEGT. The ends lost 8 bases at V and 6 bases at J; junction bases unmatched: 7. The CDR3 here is CASWASGSAEQYF. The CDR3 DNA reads TGTGCCAGCTGGGCTAGCGGGAGCGCCGAGCAGTACTTC.

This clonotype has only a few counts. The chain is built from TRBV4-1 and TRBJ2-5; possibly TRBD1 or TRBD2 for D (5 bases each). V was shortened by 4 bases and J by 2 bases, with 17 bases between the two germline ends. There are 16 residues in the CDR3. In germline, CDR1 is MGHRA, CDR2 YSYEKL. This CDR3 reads CASSPGAGAIQETQYF. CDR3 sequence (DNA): TGCGCCAGCAGCCCCGGGGCCGGGGCGATACAAGAGACCCAGTACTTC.

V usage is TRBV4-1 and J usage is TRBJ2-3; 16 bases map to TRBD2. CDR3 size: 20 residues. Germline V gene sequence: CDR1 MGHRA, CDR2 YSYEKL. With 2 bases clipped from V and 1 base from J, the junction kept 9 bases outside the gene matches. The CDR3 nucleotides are TGCGCCAGCAGCCAACCCCCGGGACTAGCGGGGGGGAGGGGCACAGATACGCAGTATTTT. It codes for CASSQPPGLAGGRGTDTQYF.

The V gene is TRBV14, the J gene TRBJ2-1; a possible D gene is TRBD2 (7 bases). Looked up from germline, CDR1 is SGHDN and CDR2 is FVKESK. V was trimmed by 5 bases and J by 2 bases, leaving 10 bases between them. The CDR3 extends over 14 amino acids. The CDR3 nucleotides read TGTGCCAGCAGCAAGGGGGGGGCCTACAATGAGCAGTTCTTC. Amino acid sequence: CASSKGGAYNEQFF.

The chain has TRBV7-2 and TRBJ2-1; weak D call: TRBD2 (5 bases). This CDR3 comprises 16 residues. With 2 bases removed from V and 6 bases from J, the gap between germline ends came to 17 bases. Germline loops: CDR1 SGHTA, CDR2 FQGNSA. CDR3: CASSLFGISGVNEQFF. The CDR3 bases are TGTGCCAGCAGCTTATTTGGTATCTCCGGGGTCAATGAGCAGTTCTTC.

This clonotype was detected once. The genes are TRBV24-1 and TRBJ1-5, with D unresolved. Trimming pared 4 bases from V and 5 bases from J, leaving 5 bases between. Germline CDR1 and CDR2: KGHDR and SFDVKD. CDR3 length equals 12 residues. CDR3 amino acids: CATSDPDQPQHF. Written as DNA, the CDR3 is TGTGCCACCAGTGACCCTGATCAGCCCCAGCATTTT.